These 24 T cell receptor beta chains were sequenced from one sample in a study of T-cell reconstitution after alpha-beta-depleted transplantation in children. As it was prepared, the TCRbeta library received unique molecular identifiers. A single record per CDR3 protein comes from TCRdb applying MiXCR to the PCR reads. The table lists about 110,000 distinct CDR3 sequences, about 6.4% of them singletons, with roughly 24% in the top ten. Source: PBMCs, mostly from graft donor cells, taken 360 days after TCRalphabeta/CD19-depleted stem cell transplant. These receptors all stem from a male patient under 10 years old who had a stem cell transplant for acute lymphoblastic leukemia, so the T cells may come from the graft donor.

This clonotype showed up many times. The V call is TRBV10-3, the J call TRBJ2-2; 9 nucleotides line up with TRBD2. Germline-derived CDR1 and CDR2 are ENHRY and SYGVKD. Losses at the gene ends were 7 bases for V and 3 bases for J; bases not matched to a gene: 3. The CDR3 contains 14 residues. CDR3 amino acids: CAIKRGADTGELFF. In DNA, the CDR3 is TGTGCCATCAAGCGGGGGGCGGACACCGGGGAGCTGTTTTTT.

This clonotype was recorded at least ten times. The V gene is TRBV6-2 or TRBV6-3, the J gene TRBJ2-7, with no clear D. Trimming removed 4 bases at V and 4 bases at J, with 11 bases between. The CDR3 length is 13 residues. Germline V gives CDR1 MNHEY, CDR2 SVGEGT. The CDR3 sequence: CASSLSGEYEQYF. CDR3 coding DNA: TGTGCCAGCAGTTTATCCGGAGAGTACGAGCAGTACTTC.

The table lists this clonotype with a few counts. The chain combines TRBV5-1 with TRBJ1-5; D is ambiguous. Trimming took off 3 bases at V and 0 bases at J, with 7 bases between the two ends. Looked up from germline, CDR1 is SGHRS and CDR2 is YFSETQ. The CDR3 is 14 residues long. The CDR3 sequence: CASSSGSSNQPQHF. In DNA form, the CDR3 reads TGCGCCAGCAGCTCCGGTTCTAGCAATCAGCCCCAGCATTTT.

This clonotype was counted many times. This chain joins TRBV29-1 and TRBJ2-3; D is possibly TRBD1 (6 bases). The CDR3 has 12 amino acids. The germline CDR1 and CDR2 sequences are SQVTM and ANQGSEA. Trimming removed 3 bases from V and 8 bases from J, with 12 bases in between. CDR3 amino acids: CSVELRGGTQYF. CDR3 in DNA: TGCAGCGTTGAGCTCCGAGGGGGTACGCAGTATTTT.

This clonotype was counted ten times or more. The CDR3 is CAIRDNYGYTF. In DNA form, the CDR3 reads TGTGCCATCAGGGATAACTATGGCTACACCTTC. V gene TRBV10-3 combines with J gene TRBJ1-2; D remains ambiguous. V shed 6 bases and J shed 1 base, with 3 bases lying between them. The CDR3 is made up of 11 amino acids. Germline CDR1 ENHRY, CDR2 SYGVKD.

This clonotype was picked up many times. This chain uses TRBV11-2 with TRBJ1-6; D perhaps matches TRBD1 (5 bases). Trimming took 1 base from V and 7 from J, leaving 11 bases between them. CDR3 length equals 15 residues. Germline V gene lookup returns CDR1 SGHAT and CDR2 FQNNGV. CDR3: CASSLVPRVNSPLHF. Here the CDR3 DNA reads TGTGCCAGCAGCTTAGTGCCCAGGGTCAATTCACCCCTCCACTTT.

Regarding this clonotype: The junction does not match germline at one end; this may be a read error. The chain combines TRBV29-1 with TRBJ2-7; the match to TRBD1 covers 7 bases. The CDR3 has 12 amino acids. The germline V gene has CDR1 SQVTM and CDR2 ANQGSEA. The CDR3 here is CSVQGGRYEQNF. CDR3 DNA sequence: TGCAGCGTTCAAGGGGGCAGGTACGAGCAGAACTTC.

This clonotype was counted ten times or more. V is TRBV7-9 and J is TRBJ2-1; no firm D call. V was cut by 5 bases and J by 9 bases, with 11 bases left in between. This CDR3 has 12 residues. CDR1 SEHNR and CDR2 FQNEAQ come from the germline V gene (reference sequence). CDR3 sequence: CASSARWGEQFF. The CDR3 DNA is TGTGCCAGCAGCGCCAGATGGGGTGAGCAGTTCTTC.

The chain recombines TRBV10-2 with TRBJ2-7, with TRBD1 as a possible D gene (6 bases). The V and J ends lost 4 bases and 7 bases respectively, with 14 bases between them. CDR3 length: 13 residues. Germline CDR1 WSHSY, CDR2 SAAADI. The CDR3: CASSGQGFGEQYF. The CDR3 DNA sequence: TGCGCCAGCAGTGGGCAGGGGTTCGGGGAGCAGTACTTC.

In this sample, this clonotype turned up a few times. The chain uses TRBV18 and TRBJ2-7; 12 bases are shared with TRBD2. The germline V gene has CDR1 KGHSH and CDR2 LQKENI. V was pared by 0 bases and J by 3 bases, with 12 bases of the junction left unmatched. This CDR3 spans 19 amino acids. This chain's CDR3 is CASSPPTSGSPPALYEQYF. CDR3 in DNA: TGTGCCAGCTCACCACCGACTAGCGGGAGCCCCCCAGCCCTCTACGAGCAGTACTTC. Using reference TRBV18 and TRBJ2-7 for the parts outside the CDR3, the full variable domain is NAGVMQNPRHLVRRRGQEARLRCSPMKGHSHVYWYRQLPEEGLKFMVYLQKENIIDESGMPKERFSAEFPKEGPSILRIQQVVRGDSAAYFCASSPPTSGSPPALYEQYFGPGTRLTVT.

In the case of this clonotype: Since a much larger clone is just one base distant, this may be a read error. V and J are TRBV7-2 and TRBJ2-1, with D tentatively TRBD2 (5 bases). CDR3 length: 13 amino acids. CDR1 is SGHTA and CDR2 is FQGNSA in the germline V gene. Trimming stripped 5 bases from V and 6 bases from J, with 11 bases between. The DNA of the CDR3 is TGTGCCAGCAGCAAAGGACTGGGCAATGAGCAGTTCTTC. As protein: CASSKGLGNEQFF.

This clonotype has just a few counts. The chain couples TRBV29-1 to TRBJ2-7; 7 bases align to TRBD2. This CDR3 has 12 residues. Germline CDR1 reads SQVTM; CDR2 reads ANQGSEA. J gave up 2 bases and V 7 bases, and 5 bases lay outside the gene matches. The CDR3 bases are TGCAGCGCTGTAGCGGGCCCCTACGAGCAGTACTTC. It yields the protein CSAVAGPYEQYF.

This clonotype turned up a few times. This sequence joins TRBV20-1 and TRBJ2-1, with 8 bases identical to TRBD2. Trimming removed 5 bases from V and 7 bases from J; junction bases left unmatched: 7. This CDR3 is 13 amino acids long. Germline V gene data show CDR1 as DFQATT and CDR2 as SNEGSKA (reference sequence). The CDR3 DNA reads TGCAGTGCTCCGCGGACTAGCTTGAATGAGCAGTTCTTC. Translated, it gives CSAPRTSLNEQFF.

This clonotype was seen repeatedly, ten times or more. This chain joins TRBV6-2 or TRBV6-3 and TRBJ2-6, with 9 bases identical to TRBD1. Germline V gene data show CDR1 as MNHEY and CDR2 as SVGEGT. The junction had 17 bases not matched to a gene; V was cut back by 8 bases and J by 0 bases. This CDR3 has 20 amino acids. The CDR3 spells CASLDREDRGSSSGANVLTF. Written as DNA, the CDR3 is TGTGCCAGCCTGGACCGCGAAGACAGGGGGTCTAGCTCTGGGGCCAACGTCCTGACTTTC.

This clonotype was seen at least ten times. The rearrangement joins TRBV27 to TRBJ2-7; TRBD1 matches at 7 bases. CDR1 is MNHEY and CDR2 is SMNVEV in the germline V gene (reference sequence). This CDR3 contains 14 residues. V dropped 3 bases and J dropped 3; count of bases not matched to a gene: 5. The CDR3 region is CASSFSGQDYEQYF. DNA for the CDR3: TGTGCCAGCAGTTTCAGTGGACAGGACTACGAGCAGTACTTC.

This clonotype showed up many times. This rearrangement joins TRBV28 to TRBJ2-4, with 7 positions matching TRBD1. The germline V gene encodes CDR1 MDHEN and CDR2 SYDVKM. The CDR3 has 15 residues. Trimming removed 4 bases from V and 2 bases from J; junction bases left unmatched: 5. The CDR3 protein is CASSSLTGTKNIQYF. The CDR3 DNA follows: TGTGCCAGCAGTTCCCTGACAGGGACCAAAAACATTCAGTACTTC.

The table lists this clonotype with many counts. The chain uses TRBV27 and TRBJ2-7, with 9 bases identical to TRBD1. This CDR3 is built from 16 residues. Germline trimming cut 0 bases from V and 6 bases from J; bases unmatched to any gene: 9. Per the germline V gene, CDR1 is MNHEY and CDR2 is SMNVEV (reference sequence). The CDR3 DNA reads as TGTGCCAGCAGTTTATCCGTCGGGACAGGGACGTTCGAGCAGTACTTC. This gives the protein CASSLSVGTGTFEQYF.

This clonotype was seen repeatedly, ten times or more. The gene calls are TRBV7-9 and TRBJ1-2, with 9 bases that match TRBD1. V was clipped by 4 bases and J by 2 bases; unmatched bases: 5. The germline CDR1 and CDR2 sequences are SEHNR and FQNEAQ (reference sequence). The CDR3 has 15 residues. CDR3 bases: TGTGCCAGCAGCTCCCCGGACAGGGGCAACTATGGCTACACCTTC. Protein: CASSSPDRGNYGYTF.

This clonotype has at least ten counts. The genes are TRBV28 and TRBJ2-7; D call uncertain. CDR3 size: 14 residues. Per germline, CDR1 MDHEN and CDR2 SYDVKM. With 3 bases removed from V and 3 bases from J, the gap between germline ends came to 12 bases. CDR3 sequence reads: CASSLRTSYYEQYF. The DNA for the CDR3 is TGTGCCAGCAGTTTGAGGACCTCATACTACGAGCAGTACTTC.

In its sample, this clonotype was seen many times. This chain joins TRBV9 and TRBJ2-7, with D possibly being TRBD2 (5 bases). The CDR3 has 14 amino acids. With 4 bases removed from V and 1 base from J, the gap between germline ends came to 12 bases. The germline CDR1 and CDR2 sequences are SGDLS and YYNGEE. The CDR3: CASSPRPGSYEQYF. The DNA of the CDR3 is TGTGCCAGCAGCCCTCGGCCGGGATCCTACGAGCAGTACTTC.

The sample holds many counts of this clonotype. The chain recombines TRBV6-2 or TRBV6-3 with TRBJ2-1; possible D gene TRBD2, 5 bases. Trimming took off 4 bases at V and 9 bases at J, with 16 bases between the two ends. Germline lookup yields CDR1 MNHEY and CDR2 SVGEGT. CDR3 length: 14 amino acids. The CDR3 sequence is CASSFGEITSEQFF. CDR3 bases: TGTGCCAGCAGTTTCGGGGAGATCACCAGTGAGCAGTTCTTC.

There are many counts of this clonotype. This sequence joins TRBV5-1 and TRBJ2-2; D may be TRBD1 or TRBD2 (7 bases each). Looked up from germline, CDR1 is SGHRS and CDR2 is YFSETQ. This CDR3 contains 16 residues. V lost 0 bases to trimming and J lost 6 bases, with 15 bases between them. For the CDR3, the DNA is TGCGCCAGCAGCTTGGATGTCGCAGGGGGGGCCGGGGAGCTGTTTTTT. Protein sequence: CASSLDVAGGAGELFF.

This clonotype was seen at least ten times. The CDR3 region is CASSLSPEDRGRRKQYF. The CDR3 DNA reads TGTGCCAGCAGTTTATCCCCCGAGGACAGGGGGCGAAGAAAGCAGTACTTC. The rearrangement uses TRBV28 and TRBJ2-7; 11 bases line up with TRBD1. Germline CDR1 and CDR2: MDHEN and SYDVKM. The CDR3 extends over 17 amino acids. V lost 1 base to trimming and J lost 8 bases; unmatched junction nucleotides: 13.

The V call is TRBV7-8, the J call TRBJ2-1; TRBD2 might be the D (6 bases). Between the trimmed V and J ends, which lost 3 bases and 0 bases, there was a span of 12 bases. In germline, CDR1 is SGHVS, CDR2 FQNEAQ. The CDR3 loop spans 16 amino acids. The CDR3 DNA reads as TGTGCCAGCAGCTTGAGACGGGGGAGCTCCTACAATGAGCAGTTCTTC. This encodes CASSLRRGSSYNEQFF.